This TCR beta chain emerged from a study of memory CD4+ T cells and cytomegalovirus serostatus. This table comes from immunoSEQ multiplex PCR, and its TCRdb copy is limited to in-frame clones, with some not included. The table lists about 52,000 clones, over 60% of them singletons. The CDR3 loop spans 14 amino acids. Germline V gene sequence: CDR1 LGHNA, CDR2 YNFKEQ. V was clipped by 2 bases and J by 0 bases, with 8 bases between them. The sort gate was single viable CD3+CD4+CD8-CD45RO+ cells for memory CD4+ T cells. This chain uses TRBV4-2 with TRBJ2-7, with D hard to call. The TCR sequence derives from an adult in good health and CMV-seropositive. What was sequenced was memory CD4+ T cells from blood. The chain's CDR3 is CASSQRKDSYEQYF. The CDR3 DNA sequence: TGTGCCAGCAGCCAAAGGAAGGACTCCTACGAGCAGTACTTC.